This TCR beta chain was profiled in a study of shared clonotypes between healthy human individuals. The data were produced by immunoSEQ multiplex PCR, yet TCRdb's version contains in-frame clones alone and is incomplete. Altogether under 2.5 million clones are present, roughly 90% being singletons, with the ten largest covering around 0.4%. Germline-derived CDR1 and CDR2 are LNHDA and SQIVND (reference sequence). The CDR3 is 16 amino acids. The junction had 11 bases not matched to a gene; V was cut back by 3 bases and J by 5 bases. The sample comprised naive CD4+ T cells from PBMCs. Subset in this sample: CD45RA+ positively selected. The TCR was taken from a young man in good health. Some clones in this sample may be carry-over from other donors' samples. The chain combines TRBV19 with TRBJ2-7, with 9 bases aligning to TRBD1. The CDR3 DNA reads TGTGCCAGTAGTATCATACCGGGACAGGGAGCCCACGAGCAGTACTTC. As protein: CASSIIPGQGAHEQYF.